The rows below give T cell receptor beta chains drawn from one sample of a study of blood T cell repertoires in COVID-19. Assay used: immunoSEQ multiplex PCR; TCRdb lists only in-frame clones, some missing. Of about 57,000 clones in the sample, about 82% were seen once. Specimen: PBMCs or T cells enriched from blood (not recorded which). Every receptor here comes from a woman between 40 and 50 years old with acute COVID-19. Both conserved end residues are part of each CDR3. A D gene is named only where the DNA matches it firmly. The size field is filled for only some rows; it gives once, few, many or a size class.

v_gene	abundance	d_gene	j_gene	CDR3nt	CDR3aa
TRBV23-1	once	NA	TRBJ1-1	TGCGCCAGCGGCGAGGACAGTGGTTGGTGGAACACTGAAGCTTTCTTT	CASGEDSGWWNTEAFF
TRBV11-3	once	NA	TRBJ2-2	TGTGCCAGCAGCTTGGGCGCGACAAACACCGGGGAGCTGTTTTTT	CASSLGATNTGELFF
TRBV5-4	medium-sized	TRBD1	TRBJ1-6	TGTGCCAGCAGCTTGGTGCCCCCGGGACAGGGCTATAATTCACCCCTCCACTTT	CASSLVPPGQGYNSPLHF
TRBV28	NA	NA	TRBJ2-4	TGTGCCAGCAGCGACGGAACAGGGTCCTTAGCCAAAAACATTCAGTACTTC	CASSDGTGSLAKNIQYF
TRBV12-5	NA	NA	TRBJ1-2	TGTGCTAGTGGCTCAGGCAGGCTCTATGGCTACACCTTC	CASGSGRLYGYTF
TRBV5-5	NA	NA	TRBJ1-1	TGTGCCAGCAGCTATAACAGGGAGTCGGAAGCTTTCTTT	CASSYNRESEAFF
TRBV29-1	NA	TRBD1	TRBJ1-2	TGCAGCGCCTTAACAGGGGTCTATGGCTACACCTTC	CSALTGVYGYTF
TRBV5-1	NA	NA	TRBJ2-3	TGCGCCAGCAGCCGGCACAAGGCGGGAGATACGCAGTATTTT	CASSRHKAGDTQYF
TRBV9	NA	NA	TRBJ1-3	TGTGCCAGCAGCGCCCCCGGCAGGGGCTGGGATGGAAACACCATATATTTT	CASSAPGRGWDGNTIYF
TRBV7-6	once	NA	TRBJ2-6	TGTGCCAGCACCGAGGGATCCGGGGCCAACGTCCTGACTTTC	CASTEGSGANVLTF
TRBV5-4	NA	TRBD1	TRBJ2-1	TGTGCCACCGCTAACCGGGACAGGGCCTTTAATGAGCAGTTCTTC	CATANRDRAFNEQFF
TRBV11-2	once	TRBD2	TRBJ2-2	TGTGCCAGCAGCTTACGGACTAGCGGGGCGAACACCGGGGAGCTGTTTTTT	CASSLRTSGANTGELFF
TRBV15	NA	NA	TRBJ1-1	TGTGCCACCAGCAGAATGGGGGCGAACACTGAAGCTTTCTTT	CATSRMGANTEAFF
TRBV2	medium-sized	NA	TRBJ1-6	TGTGCCAGCAGTGGAGGTGACTCTTCACCCCTCCACTTT	CASSGGDSSPLHF
TRBV24-1	NA	NA	TRBJ2-2	TGTGCCACCAGTGATCCGAGCAGGGAGGTCACCGGGGAGCTGTTTTTT	CATSDPSREVTGELFF
TRBV4-1	NA	NA	TRBJ2-3	TGCGCCAGCAGCCAAGATACAGCCAGACGCACAGATACGCAGTATTTT	CASSQDTARRTDTQYF
TRBV15	once	NA	TRBJ2-3	TGTGCCACCAGCAGAGAGTCTTTGAGGAAGAGCACAGATACGCAGTATTTT	CATSRESLRKSTDTQYF
TRBV6-6	once	TRBD2	TRBJ2-7	TGTGCCAGCAGCCCCCTTAAAGGGACAGGGATACTAGCGGGAGGGGTATACGAGCAGTACTTC	CASSPLKGTGILAGGVYEQYF
TRBV5-1	NA	TRBD1	TRBJ1-2	TGCGCCAGCAGCTTGGAGGGACAGGGGGCGGGAGGCTACACCTTC	CASSLEGQGAGGYTF
TRBV18	NA	NA	TRBJ2-2	TGTGCCAGCTCACCCGCAAGGAGGGAACTTCGCGCCGGGGAGCTGTTTTTT	CASSPARRELRAGELFF
TRBV4-1	few	NA	TRBJ2-2	TGCGCCAGCAGCCAAGACAGGGCGAACACCGGGGAGCTGTTTTTT	CASSQDRANTGELFF
TRBV9	NA	TRBD1	TRBJ2-5	TGTGCCAGCAGCGTAGACAGGGGGCAAGAGACCCAGTACTTC	CASSVDRGQETQYF
TRBV10-1	once	TRBD1	TRBJ1-1	TGCGCCAGCCGGACAGGGGCCGACATGAACACTGAAGCTTTCTTT	CASRTGADMNTEAFF
TRBV5-1	NA	NA	TRBJ2-3	TGCGCCAGCAGCTTGGCTCTAGATGTAGATACGCAGTATTTT	CASSLALDVDTQYF
TRBV5-1	once	TRBD2	TRBJ2-1	TGCGCCAGCAGCTCATTAGGCGGGGGGGCCTTGGATGAGCAGTTCTTC	CASSSLGGGALDEQFF
TRBV28	NA	TRBD1	TRBJ1-2	TGTGCCAGCAGTCGTGGGACAGGGGGCGCTTCTGGCTACACCTTC	CASSRGTGGASGYTF
TRBV24-1	NA	TRBD1	TRBJ1-4	TGTGCCACCAGTGATTGGGCAGGGGGGAGTGAAAAACTGTTTTTT	CATSDWAGGSEKLFF
TRBV25-1	NA	TRBD1	TRBJ2-5	TGTGCCAGCAGTGAATATAGAGGGGGCGGAGAGACCCAGTACTTC	CASSEYRGGGETQYF
TRBV7-3	NA	NA	TRBJ2-3	TGTGCCAGCAGCTTAACGGGCCCCACAGATACGCAGTATTTT	CASSLTGPTDTQYF
TRBV5-6	NA	NA	TRBJ1-5	TGTGCCAGCAGTGCCGGGATCTATAGCAATCAGCCCCAGCATTTT	CASSAGIYSNQPQHF
TRBV9	NA	TRBD1	TRBJ1-1	TGTGCCAGCAGCGCCAACAGGGGCAGGTCTAAGAACACTGAAGCTTTCTTT	CASSANRGRSKNTEAFF
TRBV4-2	few	TRBD2	TRBJ2-1	TGTGCCAGCAGCCAAGAATGGAGCGGGGGGGCCATTTATGAGCAGTTCTTC	CASSQEWSGGAIYEQFF
TRBV11-2	NA	NA	TRBJ1-1	TGTGCCAGCAGCTTAGCGGGTGAAGCTTTCTTT	CASSLAGEAFF
TRBV5-5	few	NA	TRBJ1-1	TGTGCCAGCAGAAAGTGGGGGGACGCTGAAGCTTTCTTT	CASRKWGDAEAFF
TRBV5-4	NA	TRBD2	TRBJ2-1	TGTGCCAGCAGCTTGGGTAGCGGGGGATTCAATGAGCAGTTCTTC	CASSLGSGGFNEQFF
TRBV19	once	NA	TRBJ1-5	TGTGCCAGTAGTATAGCCCTCAATCAGCCCCAGCATTTT	CASSIALNQPQHF
TRBV4-1	NA	TRBD1	TRBJ1-2	TGCGCCAGCAGCCAAGAGGGGACAGCCGAGTACTATGGCTACACCTTC	CASSQEGTAEYYGYTF
TRBV19	NA	NA	TRBJ1-6	TGTGCCAGTAGTTGGCGGGATAATTCACCCCTCCACTTT	CASSWRDNSPLHF
TRBV10-3	NA	NA	TRBJ1-1	TGTGCCATCAGTGACCCCGCCTCGCGGAACACTGAAGCTTTCTTT	CAISDPASRNTEAFF
TRBV2	NA	TRBD2	TRBJ2-7	TGTGCCAGCAGTCGGGGACTAGCGGGAGGAGGATACGAGCAGTACTTC	CASSRGLAGGGYEQYF
TRBV5-6	NA	NA	TRBJ1-1	TGTGCCAGCAGCATATGGCCCGCGGGAGGCGGTGAAGCTTTCTTT	CASSIWPAGGGEAFF
TRBV30	NA	TRBD2	TRBJ2-4	TGTGCCTGGACCGCGAAGAGCGGGAGGGCCTCGGTCCAAAACATTCAGTACTTC	CAWTAKSGRASVQNIQYF
TRBV10-3	NA	TRBD2	TRBJ2-1	TGTGCCATCAGTGCGCTAGCGGTCAACAATGAGCAGTTCTTC	CAISALAVNNEQFF
TRBV5-1	NA	NA	TRBJ2-1	TGCGCCAGCAGCCTACCCTCGGGGTCCTACAATGAGCAGTTCTTC	CASSLPSGSYNEQFF